Included here is one T cell receptor (beta chain) sequence, with context. As yet, its antigen is unknown. The data belong to a study of cytomegalovirus exposure and HLA in healthy donors. Regarding the study as a whole: The productive fraction for most TCR beta V segments was about 87% or about 30% in an earlier analysis.

The PCR was carried out with 60 Vbeta primers and 13 Jbeta primers. Produced via immunoSEQ multiplex PCR; TCRdb's table is partial and in-frame only. The table has about 200,000 clones, around 82% seen once. Sequencing was done on a sample of PBMCs. The receptor was isolated from a man younger than 35 in good health and CMV-seronegative.

The DNA of the CDR3 is TGCGCCAGTAAGAAGGGGAGGGAAACCGGGGAGCTGTTTTTT. Protein: CASKKGRETGELFF. This chain links TRBV10-2 with TRBJ2-2; 7 nucleotides line up with TRBD2. Germline CDR1 and CDR2: WSHSY and SAAADI. This CDR3 is built from 14 residues. V gave up 9 bases and J gave up 5 bases; unmatched junction bases: 9.